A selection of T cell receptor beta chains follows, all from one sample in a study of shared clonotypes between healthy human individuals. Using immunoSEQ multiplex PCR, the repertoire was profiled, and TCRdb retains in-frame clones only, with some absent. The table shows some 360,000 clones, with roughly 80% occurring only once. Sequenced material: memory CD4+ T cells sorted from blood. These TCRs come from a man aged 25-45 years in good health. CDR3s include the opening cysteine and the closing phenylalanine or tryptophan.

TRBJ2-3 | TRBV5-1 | CASSLDDGRTDTQYF
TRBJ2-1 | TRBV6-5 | CASSVGAGTEQFF
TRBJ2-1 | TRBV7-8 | CASSASRGQTRNEQFF
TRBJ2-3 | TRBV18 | CASSPQRLQGGQHTDTQYF
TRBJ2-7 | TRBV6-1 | CASTEVRGLYEQYF
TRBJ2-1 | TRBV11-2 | CASSLIALAGLYNEQFF
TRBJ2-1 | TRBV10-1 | CASSDIGDEQFF
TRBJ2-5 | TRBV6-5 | CASSYSGRLQETQYF
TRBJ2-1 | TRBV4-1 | CASSQVQQANSYNEQFF
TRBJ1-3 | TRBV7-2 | CASSLAWVDPGNTIYF
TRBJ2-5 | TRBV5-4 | CASSNEVAETQYF
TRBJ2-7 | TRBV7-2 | CASSYAPRRQTGFVDEQYF
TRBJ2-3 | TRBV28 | CASSPRTDTQYF
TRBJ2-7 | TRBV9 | CASSVGPSSYEQYF
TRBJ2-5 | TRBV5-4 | CASSLGQKETQYF
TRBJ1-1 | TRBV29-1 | CSVARGAVNTEAFF
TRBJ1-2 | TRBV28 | CASSLSGTGGYYGYTF
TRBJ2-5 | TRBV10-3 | CAIGLAGGRIQETQYF
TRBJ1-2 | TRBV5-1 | CASSLGLNYGYTF
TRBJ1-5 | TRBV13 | CASSSGPSPQHF
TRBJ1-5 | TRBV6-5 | CASARGTGISQPQHF
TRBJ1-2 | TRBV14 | CASSHQDYGYTF
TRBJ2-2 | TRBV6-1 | CASSVPNTGELFF
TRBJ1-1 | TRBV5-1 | CASSIRPENTEAFF
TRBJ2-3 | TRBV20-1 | CSASTDTQYF
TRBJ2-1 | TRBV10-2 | CASSDAGYEQFF
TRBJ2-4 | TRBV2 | CASSEELAKNIQYF